The rows below give T cell receptor beta chains drawn from one sample of a study of blood T cell repertoires in COVID-19. Assay used: immunoSEQ multiplex PCR; TCRdb lists only in-frame clones, some missing. The sample includes approximately 290,000 clones, 80% to 90% seen only once; the top ten take approximately 0.84%. Sequenced material: peripheral blood. The receptors come from a man younger than 45 with acute or convalescent COVID-19. CDR3s leave out the opening cysteine and the closing phenylalanine or tryptophan. Each record gives: V gene, J gene, CDR3 protein.

>TRBV5-5|TRBJ1-3
ASSLLSVDYSGNTIY
>TRBV28|TRBJ1-2
ASSLDRLDGYT
>TRBV30|TRBJ1-3
AWIGRGSSGNTIY
>TRBV28|TRBJ1-6
ASSALTYSPLH
>TRBV28|TRBJ1-6
ATEDRRRTSPLH
>TRBV11-3|TRBJ2-7
ASSPSTSSYEQY
>TRBV27|TRBJ2-7
ASSDRFYEQY
>TRBV4-1|TRBJ2-4
ASSQGSGAPGGNIQY
>TRBV5-6|TRBJ2-7
ASSLRQGAGGEQY
>TRBV25-1|TRBJ1-2
ASSPGGYGYT
>TRBV5-6|TRBJ2-3
ASSSPGRPDTQY
>TRBV27|TRBJ2-1
ASSPNKAGGRNEQF
>TRBV24-1|TRBJ2-7
ATSELTGGSGYEQY
>TRBV6-5|TRBJ1-3
ASSNAPGQGNTIY
>TRBV7-9|TRBJ1-2
ASTTSGTGPSGYT
>TRBV5-1|TRBJ2-5
ASSLVYPLETQY
>TRBV30|TRBJ1-6
AWSVTGTGGAPFS
>TRBV6-5|TRBJ1-2
ASSYSRRGFYGYT
>TRBV19|TRBJ2-7
ASSRADLGRGQY
>TRBV5-1|TRBJ2-1
ASSLERAGDNEQF
>TRBV4-1|TRBJ2-7
ASSQFEIGTSYEQY
>TRBV10-3|TRBJ1-1
AISESGGTAPEAF
>TRBV28|TRBJ2-6
ASSGPGFGANVLT
>TRBV29-1|TRBJ1-2
SGSTGGVRGYT
>TRBV7-9|TRBJ2-7
ASSLGLAERGEQY
>TRBV7-9|TRBJ2-7
ASSPKGLAGSLSDEQY
>TRBV27|TRBJ1-2
ASSLFGTGYGYT
>TRBV12-3/TRBV12-4|TRBJ1-1
ASSWGQDTEAF
>TRBV6-5|TRBJ1-1
ASTPTGGGEAF
>TRBV27|TRBJ2-4
ASSLSGEGIQY
>TRBV12-1|TRBJ2-7
ASSFAGSGRFYSYEQY
>TRBV5-1|TRBJ1-3
ASSLVSESSGNTIY
>TRBV28|TRBJ1-5
ASNGQITNQPQH
>TRBV5-5|TRBJ2-1
ASSFPGQEFGEQF
>TRBV7-9|TRBJ1-4
ASSPRSGSDTEKLF
>TRBV2|TRBJ1-5
ASSDSRDYSNQPQH
>TRBV2|TRBJ2-7
ASGMDSYEQY
>TRBV3-1/TRBV3-2|TRBJ2-1
ASSQLTSGVGNEQF
>TRBV3-1/TRBV3-2|TRBJ2-2
ASSQAISGFTGELF
>TRBV6-5|TRBJ2-7
ASSLRLAGNYEQY
>TRBV6-4|TRBJ2-2
ASSGGGNTGELF
>TRBV5-1|TRBJ1-5
ASSPLGGDQPQH
>TRBV7-8|TRBJ1-2
ASSLGISPRRQSVYGYT
>TRBV5-6|TRBJ2-7
ASSKNGVVAEKY
>TRBV6-6|TRBJ2-7
ASRGLGTPNIYEQY
>TRBV18|TRBJ1-2
ASSLRDRGINYGYT
>TRBV28|TRBJ2-2
ASTGGTLSGELF
>TRBV5-6|TRBJ1-3
ASSLRTTGNTIY
>TRBV3-1/TRBV3-2|TRBJ2-5
ASSHLTLAERETQY
>TRBV29-1|TRBJ2-3
SVGGPGDTQY
>TRBV28|TRBJ1-6
ASSLVFTGSPLH
>TRBV11-2|TRBJ2-5
ASSRGQGVETQY
>TRBV2|TRBJ2-5
ASSESSEAQY
>TRBV19|TRBJ2-3
ASRQGDTQY
>TRBV28|TRBJ2-7
ASSLGGGAYEQY
>TRBV30|TRBJ2-1
AWGLGGSGANEQF
>TRBV5-1|TRBJ1-2
ASSVGTDEGGYT
>TRBV6-5|TRBJ1-2
ASRRTGRDRGGYT
>TRBV14|TRBJ1-2
ASSQDYNRGQRGGYT
>TRBV18|TRBJ2-1
ASSPLGQDNEQF